Listed below are T cell receptor beta chains from one sample, sequenced in a study of beta chain features in type 1 diabetes. Only in-frame clones appear in the TCRdb table, and some are missing; sequencing was by immunoSEQ multiplex PCR. The sample shows around 140,000 clones, 9% of them seen only once. The specimen was central memory CD4+ T cells from blood. The receptors come from a man aged 30 to 39 with type 1 diabetes. Both conserved end residues are part of each CDR3. Fields, in order: D gene, CDR3 length, clone size, V gene, J gene, CDR3 protein, CDR3 DNA. The D gene is left open where the match is weak. Expanded clones are given a class, and other clones once, few, many or no size at all.

TRBD2,15,NA,TRBV2,TRBJ2-2,CASSRLAGSTGELFF,TGTGCCAGCAGTCGACTAGCGGGGTCCACCGGGGAGCTGTTTTTT
NA,14,NA,TRBV12-5,TRBJ2-3,CASGSGTSTDTQYF,TGTGCTAGTGGTTCTGGGACTTCCACAGATACGCAGTATTTT
NA,13,few,TRBV5-1,TRBJ2-3,CASSFGQADTQYF,TGCGCCAGCAGCTTTGGGCAGGCAGATACGCAGTATTTT
NA,12,NA,TRBV30,TRBJ2-1,CAWSGGQNEQFF,TGTGCCTGGAGCGGGGGTCAGAATGAGCAGTTCTTC
TRBD2,16,NA,TRBV5-4,TRBJ2-3,CASSLVAGLPTDTQYF,TGTGCCAGCAGCTTGGTAGCGGGGTTACCCACAGATACGCAGTATTTT
NA,15,NA,TRBV9,TRBJ2-1,CASSVGVGGLIEQFF,TGTGCCAGCAGCGTAGGTGTGGGGGGGCTAATTGAGCAGTTCTTC
TRBD2,16,NA,TRBV5-1,TRBJ2-2,CASSLALAGNTGELFF,TGCGCCAGCAGCTTGGCACTAGCGGGGAACACCGGGGAGCTGTTTTTT
TRBD2,16,NA,TRBV4-1,TRBJ2-1,CASSQIRGGSYNEQFF,TGCGCCAGCAGCCAAATCCGGGGGGGCTCCTACAATGAGCAGTTCTTC
NA,13,few,TRBV5-5,TRBJ1-2,CASTRMASYGYTF,TGTGCCAGCACGAGGATGGCGTCATATGGCTACACCTTC
NA,11,NA,TRBV20-1,TRBJ1-2,CSAYATGTTTF,TGCAGTGCGTACGCAACAGGGACGACTACCTTC
NA,14,few,TRBV19,TRBJ2-4,CASSTLQGKNIQYF,TGTGCCAGTAGTACCCTCCAGGGCAAAAACATTCAGTACTTC
NA,14,NA,TRBV28,TRBJ1-5,CASSLRQTDQPQHF,TGTGCCAGCAGTTTAAGACAGACGGATCAGCCCCAGCATTTT
NA,14,few,TRBV18,TRBJ2-5,CASSPPNPGKTQYF,TGTGCCAGCTCACCACCGAACCCAGGGAAGACCCAGTACTTC